This T cell receptor (beta chain) was sequenced for a study of beta chain features in type 1 diabetes. In the study overall: Cell yields, gender and age were comparable in patients and healthy donors.

All of the isolated RNA was reverse transcribed, so expressed TCRB transcripts were sequenced. Profiling relied on immunoSEQ multiplex PCR, and the TCRdb table lists in-frame clones only, not all of them. The sample lists around 600,000 clones, about an eighth occurring once. Note on this clone: Antigen: not known.

The CDR3 length is 15 residues. V was pared by 0 bases and J by 0 bases, with 12 bases between. Looked up from germline, CDR1 is GTSNPN and CDR2 is SVGIG (reference sequence). Central memory, naive, regulatory and stem cell-like memory CD4+ cells were sorted by CD45RO/CCR7/CD25/CD127/CD95/CD27. Overall study findings and caveats: Among patients with Type 1 diabetes, TCRB CDR3s were moderately but significantly shorter in every one of the four CD4+ subsets. Sampled from patients, naive, central memory and Treg TCRB repertoires appeared more similar than those sampled from healthy donors.

Input material: naive CD4+ T cells from blood. V gene TRBV30 combines with J gene TRBJ2-7, with TRBD1 as a possible D gene (6 bases). This receptor was obtained from a man aged 25 to 45 with type 1 diabetes. CDR3 sequence: CAWSVQGLYSYEQYF. The CDR3 DNA follows: TGTGCCTGGAGTGTACAGGGATTGTACTCCTACGAGCAGTACTTC.